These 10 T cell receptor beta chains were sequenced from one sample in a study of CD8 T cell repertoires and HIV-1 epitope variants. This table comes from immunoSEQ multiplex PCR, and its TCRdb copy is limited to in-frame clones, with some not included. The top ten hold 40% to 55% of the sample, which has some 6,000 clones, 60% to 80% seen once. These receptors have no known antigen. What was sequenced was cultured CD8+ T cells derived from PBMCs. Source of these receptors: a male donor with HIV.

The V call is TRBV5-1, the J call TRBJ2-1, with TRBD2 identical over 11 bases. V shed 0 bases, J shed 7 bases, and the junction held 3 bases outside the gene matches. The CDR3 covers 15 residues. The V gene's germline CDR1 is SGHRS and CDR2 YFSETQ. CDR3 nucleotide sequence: TGCGCCAGCAGCTTGGAGGCTAGCGGGGGGAATGAGCAGTTCTTC. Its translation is CASSLEASGGNEQFF.

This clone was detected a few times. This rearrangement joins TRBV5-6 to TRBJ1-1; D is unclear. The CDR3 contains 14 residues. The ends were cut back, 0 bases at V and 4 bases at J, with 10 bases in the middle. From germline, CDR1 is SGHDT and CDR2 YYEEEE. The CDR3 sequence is CASSLVEEGTEAFF. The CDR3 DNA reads TGTGCCAGCAGCTTGGTGGAGGAGGGCACTGAAGCTTTCTTT.

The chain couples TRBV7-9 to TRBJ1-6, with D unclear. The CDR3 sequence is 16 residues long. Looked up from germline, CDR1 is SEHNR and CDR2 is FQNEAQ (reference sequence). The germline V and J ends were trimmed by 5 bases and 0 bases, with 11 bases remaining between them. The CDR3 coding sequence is TGTGCCAGCAGCACAGCGATTAGCTCCTATAATTCACCCCTCCACTTT. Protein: CASSTAISSYNSPLHF.

The chain's CDR3 is CASSDPSGLASTDTQYF. CDR3 bases: TGTGCCAGCAGCGACCCCTCGGGACTAGCCAGCACAGATACGCAGTATTTT. The chain couples TRBV9 to TRBJ2-3, with 9 bases that match TRBD2. The J segment lost 0 bases and the V segment lost 3 bases, leaving 8 bases of the junction unmatched. This CDR3 contains 17 residues. Germline V gives CDR1 SGDLS, CDR2 YYNGEE.

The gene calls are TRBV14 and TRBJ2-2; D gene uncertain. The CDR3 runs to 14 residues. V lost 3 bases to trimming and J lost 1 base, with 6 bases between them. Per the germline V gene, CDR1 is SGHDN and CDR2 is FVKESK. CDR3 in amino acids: CASSQAGNTGELFF. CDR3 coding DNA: TGTGCCAGCAGCCAGGCAGGGAACACCGGGGAGCTGTTTTTT.

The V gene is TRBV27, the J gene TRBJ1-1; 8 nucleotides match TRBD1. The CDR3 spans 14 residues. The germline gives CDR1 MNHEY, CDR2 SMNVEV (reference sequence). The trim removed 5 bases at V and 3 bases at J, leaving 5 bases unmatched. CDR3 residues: CASSVGQGYTEAFF. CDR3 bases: TGTGCCAGCAGTGTCGGACAGGGTTACACTGAAGCTTTCTTT.

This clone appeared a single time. The CDR3 is CASSIASGDNEQFF. CDR3 nucleotide sequence: TGTGCCAGTAGTATAGCTAGCGGGGACAATGAGCAGTTCTTC. The rearrangement joins TRBV19 to TRBJ2-1; the match to TRBD2 covers 9 bases. The CDR3 length is 14 residues. The junction had 0 bases not matched to a gene; V was cut back by 1 base and J by 5 bases. The germline CDR1 and CDR2 sequences are LNHDA and SQIVND (reference sequence).

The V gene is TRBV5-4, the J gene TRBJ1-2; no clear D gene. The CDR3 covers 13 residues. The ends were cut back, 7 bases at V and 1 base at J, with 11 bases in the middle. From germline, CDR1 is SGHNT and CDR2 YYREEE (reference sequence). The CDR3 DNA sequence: TGTGCCAGCTTAGACGCGGATAACTATGGCTACACCTTC. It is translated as CASLDADNYGYTF.

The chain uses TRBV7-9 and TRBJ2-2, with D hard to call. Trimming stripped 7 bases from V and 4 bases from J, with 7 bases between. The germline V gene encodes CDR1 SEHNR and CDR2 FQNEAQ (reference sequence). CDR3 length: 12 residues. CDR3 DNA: TGTGCCAGCACTGGGGTCACCGGGGAGCTGTTTTTT. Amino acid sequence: CASTGVTGELFF.

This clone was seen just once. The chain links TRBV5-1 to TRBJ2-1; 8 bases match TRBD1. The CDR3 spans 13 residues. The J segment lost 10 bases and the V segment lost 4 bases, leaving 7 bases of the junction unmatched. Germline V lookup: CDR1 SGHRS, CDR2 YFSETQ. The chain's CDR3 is CASSRGTGNEQFF. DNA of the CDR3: TGCGCCAGCAGCCGTGGGACAGGTAACGAGCAGTTCTTC.